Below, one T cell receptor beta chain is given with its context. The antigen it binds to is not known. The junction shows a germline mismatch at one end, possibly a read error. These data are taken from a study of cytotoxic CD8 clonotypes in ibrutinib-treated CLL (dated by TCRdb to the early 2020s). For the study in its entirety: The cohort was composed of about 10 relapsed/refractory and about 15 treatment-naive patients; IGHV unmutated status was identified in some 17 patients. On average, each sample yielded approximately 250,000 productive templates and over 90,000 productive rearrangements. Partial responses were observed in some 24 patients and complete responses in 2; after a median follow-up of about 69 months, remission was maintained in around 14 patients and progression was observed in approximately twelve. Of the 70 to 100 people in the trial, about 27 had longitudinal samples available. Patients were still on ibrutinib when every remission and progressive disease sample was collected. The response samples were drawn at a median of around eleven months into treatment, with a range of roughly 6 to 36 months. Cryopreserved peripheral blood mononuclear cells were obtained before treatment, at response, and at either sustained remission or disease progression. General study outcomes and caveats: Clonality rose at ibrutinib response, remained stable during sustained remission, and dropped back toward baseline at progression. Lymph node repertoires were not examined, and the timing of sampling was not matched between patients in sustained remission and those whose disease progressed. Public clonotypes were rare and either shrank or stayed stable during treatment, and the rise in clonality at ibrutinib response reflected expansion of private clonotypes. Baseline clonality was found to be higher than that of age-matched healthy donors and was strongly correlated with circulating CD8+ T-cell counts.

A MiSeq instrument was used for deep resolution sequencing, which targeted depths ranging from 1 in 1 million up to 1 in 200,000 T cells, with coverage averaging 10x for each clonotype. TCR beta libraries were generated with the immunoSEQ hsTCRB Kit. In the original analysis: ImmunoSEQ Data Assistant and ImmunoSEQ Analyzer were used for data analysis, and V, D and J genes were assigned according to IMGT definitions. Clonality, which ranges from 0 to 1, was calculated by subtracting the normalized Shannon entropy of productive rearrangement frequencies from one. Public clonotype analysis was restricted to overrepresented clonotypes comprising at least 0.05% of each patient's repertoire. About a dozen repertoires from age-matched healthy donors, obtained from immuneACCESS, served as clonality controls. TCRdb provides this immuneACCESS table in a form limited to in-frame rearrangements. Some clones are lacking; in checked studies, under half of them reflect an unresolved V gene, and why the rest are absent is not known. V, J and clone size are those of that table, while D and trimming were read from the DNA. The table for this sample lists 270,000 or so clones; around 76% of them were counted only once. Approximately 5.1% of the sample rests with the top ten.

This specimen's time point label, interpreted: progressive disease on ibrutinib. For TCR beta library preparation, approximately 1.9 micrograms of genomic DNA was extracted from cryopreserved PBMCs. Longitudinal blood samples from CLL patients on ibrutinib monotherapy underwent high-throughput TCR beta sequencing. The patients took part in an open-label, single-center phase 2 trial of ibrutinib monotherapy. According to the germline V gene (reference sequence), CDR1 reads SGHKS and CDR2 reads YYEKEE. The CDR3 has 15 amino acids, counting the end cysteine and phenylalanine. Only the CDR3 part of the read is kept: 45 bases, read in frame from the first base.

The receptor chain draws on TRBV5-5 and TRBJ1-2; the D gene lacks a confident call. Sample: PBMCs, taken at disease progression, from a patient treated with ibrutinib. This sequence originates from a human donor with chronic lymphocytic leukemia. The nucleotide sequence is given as TGCGCCAGCAGCCCGAGCTTAGGTCAGTACTATGGCTACACCTTC. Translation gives CASSPSLGQYYGYTF.